The following is a T cell receptor (beta chain) sequence with its context. This specimen comes from a study of CD8 T cells in Susac syndrome. V shed 4 bases and J 5 bases; nucleotides not matched to a gene: 3. The CDR3 sequence is 14 residues long. The germline CDR1 and CDR2 sequences are MNHEY and SMNVEV (reference sequence). Random-hexamer reverse transcription was applied to about 0.5 to 1 ug RNA. Via MiXCR, TCRdb re-called the immunoSEQ multiplex PCR reads, giving one row per CDR3 protein. The table has under 150,000 distinct CDR3 sequences, less than 95% seen once. This receptor was taken from a human donor with multiple sclerosis. This chain uses TRBV27 with TRBJ1-4; 8 bases line up with TRBD1. Sequencing was carried out using CD4+ T cells from PBMCs. The CDR3: CASSWTGLNEKLFF. CDR3 nucleotide sequence: TGTGCCAGCAGTTGGACAGGGTTAAATGAAAAACTGTTTTTT. Together with reference TRBV27 and TRBJ1-4, the CDR3 gives the full variable domain: EAQVTQNPRYLITVTGKKLTVTCSQNMNHEYMSWYRQDPGLGLRQIYYSMNVEVTDKGDVPEGYKVSRKEKRNFPLILESPSPNQTSLYFCASSWTGLNEKLFFGSGTQLSVL.